Below are 10 T cell receptor beta chains sequenced from a single sample in a study of T cell responses to AZD1222 COVID-19 vaccine. Sequenced by immunoSEQ multiplex PCR; TCRdb stores in-frame clones only, minus some. The sample lists about 93,000 clones; approximately 90% were seen once. The specimen was peripheral blood, collected 28 days after the second AZD1222 dose. Source of these receptors: an adult who received the AZD1222 COVID-19 vaccine.

This chain uses TRBV7-3 with TRBJ2-6, with D unclear. The CDR3 contains 15 residues. V lost 4 bases to trimming and J lost 0 bases, with 7 bases between them. Germline V CDR1 and CDR2: SGHTA, FQGTGA. As DNA, the CDR3 is TGTGCCAGCAGCTCCCAAGTCTCTGGGGCCAACGTCCTGACTTTC. Protein product: CASSSQVSGANVLTF. Combining the CDR3 with reference TRBV7-3 and TRBJ2-6 gives the whole variable domain GAGVSQTPSNKVTEKGKYVELRCDPISGHTALYWYRQSLGQGPEFLIYFQGTGAADDSGLPNDRFFAVRPEGSVSTLKIQRTERGDSAVYLCASSSQVSGANVLTFGAGSRLTVL.

This clone came up once. The CDR3 DNA follows: TGCGCCAGCAGCCAAGAAAGTCCGGACAGGGGGCTATCAGATACGCAGTATTTT. As protein: CASSQESPDRGLSDTQYF. The chain joins TRBV4-1 to TRBJ2-3, with 11 positions matching TRBD1. From germline, CDR1 is MGHRA and CDR2 YSYEKL. The CDR3 consists of 18 residues. V was pared by 0 bases and J by 4 bases, with 9 bases of the junction left unmatched.

The chain carries TRBV5-1 and TRBJ2-7; 9 bases agree with TRBD1. The CDR3 length is 18 residues. Germline CDR1 is SGHRS and CDR2 is YFSETQ. V gave up 2 bases and J gave up 0 bases; unmatched junction bases: 12. This CDR3 is CASSFSNSGTGSSYEQYF. CDR3 DNA: TGCGCCAGCAGCTTCTCAAACTCCGGGACAGGGAGCTCCTACGAGCAGTACTTC.

The CDR3 nucleotides are TGTGCCAGCAGCCGAAGGGCAACCGGGGCCGGGGAGCTGTTTTTT. This codes for CASSRRATGAGELFF. This chain joins TRBV7-6 and TRBJ2-2; tentative D call: TRBD2 (5 bases). The germline V and J ends were trimmed by 5 bases and 6 bases, with 16 bases remaining between them. This CDR3 has 15 amino acids. Germline V gene data show CDR1 as SGHVS and CDR2 as FNYEAQ.

A note on this clone: The germline gene is not matched at one end of the junction; a read error may be the cause. The chain joins TRBV7-7 to TRBJ2-5, with a tentative D call TRBD2 (5 bases). Germline V gene sequence: CDR1 SSHAT, CDR2 FNYEAQ (reference sequence). The CDR3 extends over 14 amino acids. As DNA, the CDR3 is TGTGCTAGCAGCGGAATTGGTATCCAAGAGACCCAGTACTTC. Amino acids: CASSGIGIQETQYF.

The table lists this clone with a count of one. The chain links TRBV7-9 to TRBJ2-2; D gene uncertain. The CDR3 is made up of 14 amino acids. V lost 5 bases, J lost 0 bases, and 7 bases lay in between. Germline CDR1 and CDR2: SEHNR and FQNEAQ (reference sequence). CDR3 coding DNA: TGTGCCAGCAGCCCCAAAACGAACACCGGGGAGCTGTTTTTT. Protein product: CASSPKTNTGELFF.

The chain employs TRBV28 and TRBJ1-5; TRBD1 is a possible D gene (6 bases). V was cut by 9 bases and J by 2 bases, with 17 bases left in between. CDR3 length equals 15 residues. CDR1 MDHEN and CDR2 SYDVKM come from the germline V gene. In DNA form, the CDR3 reads TGTGCCAGTAGCCCGGGGACAAGAGGCAATCAGCCCCAGCATTTT. Protein: CASSPGTRGNQPQHF.

The V gene is TRBV5-5, the J gene TRBJ2-2, with 8 positions matching TRBD1. The trim removed 1 base at V and 5 bases at J, leaving 10 bases unmatched. Looked up from germline, CDR1 is SGHKS and CDR2 is YYEKEE (reference sequence). This CDR3 is built from 17 residues. CDR3: CASSLSGTGVGTGELFF. As DNA, the CDR3 is TGTGCCAGCAGCTTGTCCGGGACAGGTGTCGGGACCGGGGAGCTGTTTTTT.

The chain employs TRBV18 and TRBJ2-2; 10 nucleotides match TRBD2. The V segment lost 1 base and the J segment 4 bases; nucleotides outside the gene matches: 6. Looked up from germline, CDR1 is KGHSH and CDR2 is LQKENI. This CDR3 is built from 17 residues. CDR3 residues: CASSPREVAGGTGELFF. CDR3 nucleotides: TGTGCCAGCTCACCACGCGAAGTAGCGGGGGGCACCGGGGAGCTGTTTTTT. Full variable domain (missing parts from reference TRBV18 and TRBJ2-2): NAGVMQNPRHLVRRRGQEARLRCSPMKGHSHVYWYRQLPEEGLKFMVYLQKENIIDESGMPKERFSAEFPKEGPSILRIQQVVRGDSAAYFCASSPREVAGGTGELFFGEGSRLTVL.

J is TRBJ1-1 and V is TRBV14, with TRBD1 as a possible D gene (5 bases). Germline CDR1 is SGHDN and CDR2 is FVKESK. Trimming cost V 3 bases and J 4 bases, with 9 bases left between them. This CDR3 is built from 13 residues. The CDR3 region is CASSQGTVTEAFF. The DNA of the CDR3 is TGTGCCAGCAGCCAGGGGACTGTCACTGAAGCTTTCTTT.